This is a list of T cell receptor beta chains from one sample in a study of vaccination and CD4 T cells after COVID-19. TCRdb called the PCR reads again in MiXCR, with one record for every CDR3 protein. The sample records approximately 13,000 distinct CDR3 sequences, under 55% being singletons. Their antigens remain unidentified. Source: CD4+ T cells from blood, cultured in vitro, taken before SARS-CoV-2 vaccination. The receptors come from a human donor who had recovered from COVID-19. Each CDR3 is given with its conserved first and last residue. D genes are given only for firm matches. Clone size, where shown, is once, few, many, or a class for clones that have expanded.

clone_size: once; j_call: TRBJ1-2; v_call: TRBV2; d_call: TRBD1; cdr3_nt: TGTGCCAGCAGTGGACCAGGGGGCTTCTATGGCTACACCTTC; cdr3_aa: CASSGPGGFYGYTF
clone_size: -; j_call: TRBJ1-2; v_call: TRBV6-5; d_call: -; cdr3_nt: TGTGCCAGCAGTTATCGTTCATCGGGTTATGGCTACACCTTC; cdr3_aa: CASSYRSSGYGYTF
clone_size: -; j_call: TRBJ2-3; v_call: TRBV4-1; d_call: TRBD2; cdr3_nt: TGCGCCAGCAGCGGCCGAGGCGGGGGGGGTGCAGATACGCAGTATTTT; cdr3_aa: CASSGRGGGGADTQYF
clone_size: -; j_call: TRBJ2-2; v_call: TRBV7-7; d_call: TRBD2; cdr3_nt: TGTGCCAGCAGCCATCTAGCGGCGACCGCGAACACCGGGGAGCTGTTTTTT; cdr3_aa: CASSHLAATANTGELFF
clone_size: few; j_call: TRBJ1-6; v_call: TRBV28; d_call: TRBD1; cdr3_nt: TGTGCCAGCAGTTCAAGAGGACAGGGGGATTCACCCCTCCACTTT; cdr3_aa: CASSSRGQGDSPLHF
clone_size: -; j_call: TRBJ1-1; v_call: TRBV10-3; d_call: -; cdr3_nt: TGTGCCATCGCGTCGCAGGGGCTGAGCACTGAAGCTTTCTTT; cdr3_aa: CAIASQGLSTEAFF
clone_size: -; j_call: TRBJ2-7; v_call: TRBV7-2; d_call: TRBD2; cdr3_nt: TGTGCCAGCAGCTTCGCGGGGGGGCCCTACGAGCAGTACTTC; cdr3_aa: CASSFAGGPYEQYF
clone_size: -; j_call: TRBJ1-6; v_call: TRBV7-2; d_call: -; cdr3_nt: TGTGCCAGCAGCTTAAGTTGGGGGCGTGGGAATTCACCCCTCCACTTT; cdr3_aa: CASSLSWGRGNSPLHF
clone_size: few; j_call: TRBJ1-5; v_call: TRBV24-1; d_call: -; cdr3_nt: TGTGCCACCAGTGGGGGTTTGTCACGGCCCCAGCATTTT; cdr3_aa: CATSGGLSRPQHF
clone_size: -; j_call: TRBJ2-2; v_call: TRBV6-1; d_call: -; cdr3_nt: TGTGCCAGCAGTGAAGCAGTGGCAACCGGGGAGCTGTTTTTT; cdr3_aa: CASSEAVATGELFF
clone_size: few; j_call: TRBJ1-2; v_call: TRBV27; d_call: TRBD1; cdr3_nt: TGTGCCAGCAGTTTCTCCCAGGACAGGGGCAACTATGGCTACACCTTC; cdr3_aa: CASSFSQDRGNYGYTF
clone_size: -; j_call: TRBJ2-7; v_call: TRBV5-1; d_call: TRBD2; cdr3_nt: TGCGCCAGCAGCCTCCAAACTAGCGGGAGTGCGTACGAGCAGTACTTC; cdr3_aa: CASSLQTSGSAYEQYF
clone_size: -; j_call: TRBJ2-3; v_call: TRBV7-9; d_call: -; cdr3_nt: TGTGCCAGCACCTCGTTATACACAGATACGCAGTATTTT; cdr3_aa: CASTSLYTDTQYF
clone_size: -; j_call: TRBJ1-5; v_call: TRBV12-3/TRBV12-4; d_call: TRBD1; cdr3_nt: TGTGCCAGCAGTTTGCGACAGGGATATCAGCCCCAGCATTTT; cdr3_aa: CASSLRQGYQPQHF
clone_size: -; j_call: TRBJ1-1; v_call: TRBV16; d_call: TRBD1; cdr3_nt: TGTGCCAGCTTCCGGGACAGGGGGCTGTCTGAAGCTTTCTTT; cdr3_aa: CASFRDRGLSEAFF
clone_size: once; j_call: TRBJ2-7; v_call: TRBV10-2; d_call: TRBD2; cdr3_nt: TGCGCCAGCAGTGACGGGCCCCCGGTAGCGGGAGTATACGAGCAGTACTTC; cdr3_aa: CASSDGPPVAGVYEQYF
clone_size: -; j_call: TRBJ1-1; v_call: TRBV11-2; d_call: -; cdr3_nt: TGTGCCAGCAGCCCCCGAAACGAGAGGGGCGGCACTGAAGCTTTCTTT; cdr3_aa: CASSPRNERGGTEAFF